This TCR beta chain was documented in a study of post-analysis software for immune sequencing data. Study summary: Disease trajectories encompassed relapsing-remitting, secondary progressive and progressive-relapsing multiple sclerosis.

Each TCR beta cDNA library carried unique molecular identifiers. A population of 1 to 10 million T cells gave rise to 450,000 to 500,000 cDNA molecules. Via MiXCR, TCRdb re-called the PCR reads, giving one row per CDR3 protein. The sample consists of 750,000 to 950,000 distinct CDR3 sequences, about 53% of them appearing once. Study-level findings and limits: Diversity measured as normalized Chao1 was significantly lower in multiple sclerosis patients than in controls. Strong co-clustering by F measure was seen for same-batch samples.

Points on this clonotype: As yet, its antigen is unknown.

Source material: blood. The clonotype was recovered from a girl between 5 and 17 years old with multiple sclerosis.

Here the CDR3 reads CSAIRTSGPYEQYF. CDR3 DNA: TGCAGTGCCATTAGGACTAGCGGTCCCTACGAGCAGTACTTC. The chain recombines TRBV20-1 with TRBJ2-7; 10 nucleotides agree with TRBD2. Germline V gene sequence: CDR1 DFQATT, CDR2 SNEGSKA (reference sequence). This CDR3 is 14 amino acids long. With V trimmed by 6 bases and J by 2 bases, 7 bases remained unmatched.